These T cell receptor beta chains were read from a single sample in a study of T cell responses to AZD1222 COVID-19 vaccine. Sequencing used immunoSEQ multiplex PCR; TCRdb keeps in-frame clones, though not all of them. The sample consists of over 140,000 clones, 80% to 95% of them appearing once. Specimen: peripheral blood, collected on day 0 of AZD1222 vaccination. These receptors all come from an adult in good health. Each CDR3 is given with its conserved first and last residue. D genes are given only for firm matches. Rows give clone size only sometimes, using once, few, many, or a class for an expanded clone.

CDR3,DNA,J,D,size,V
CASSLARSSYEQYF,TGTGCCAGCAGTTTAGCGAGAAGCTCCTACGAGCAGTACTTC,TRBJ2-7,.,.,TRBV27
CASSTLNPAVPYEQYF,TGTGCCAGCAGCACCCTAAACCCAGCAGTACCCTACGAGCAGTACTTC,TRBJ2-7,.,.,TRBV5-4
CASSFGTAQETQYF,TGTGCCAGCAGCTTCGGGACAGCCCAAGAGACCCAGTACTTC,TRBJ2-5,TRBD1,.,TRBV11-3
CASSFRERTVKETQYF,TGTGCCAGCAGCTTCCGAGAACGTACAGTAAAAGAGACCCAGTACTTC,TRBJ2-5,.,.,TRBV7-2
CASSRGGSNTGELFF,TGTGCCAGCAGCCGAGGGGGGTCGAACACCGGGGAGCTGTTTTTT,TRBJ2-2,.,once,TRBV5-6
CASSSPVGTANEKLFF,TGTGCCAGCAGCTCCCCGGTAGGGACAGCTAATGAAAAACTGTTTTTT,TRBJ1-4,TRBD1,.,TRBV7-9
CASSEGGANVLTF,TGTGCCAGCAGTGAGGGTGGGGCCAACGTCCTGACTTTC,TRBJ2-6,.,once,TRBV12-3/TRBV12-4
CASSYETSGNNEQFF,TGTGCCAGCAGTTACGAGACTAGCGGAAACAATGAGCAGTTCTTC,TRBJ2-1,TRBD2,.,TRBV6-5
CASSSTTGKMSGNTIYF,TGCGCCAGCAGCTCTACGACAGGGAAGATGTCTGGAAACACCATATATTTT,TRBJ1-3,TRBD1,.,TRBV5-1
CASSLGLAGEKHF,TGTGCCAGCAGTTTGGGTCTTGCGGGGGAGAAGCATTTT,TRBJ1-5,.,.,TRBV28
CASSRGQGFFNEQFF,TGTGCCAGCAGTAGGGGACAGGGGTTTTTCAATGAGCAGTTCTTC,TRBJ2-1,TRBD1,.,TRBV2
CASSLEGGQSNQPQHF,TGCGCCAGCAGCTTGGAAGGGGGGCAAAGCAATCAGCCCCAGCATTTT,TRBJ1-5,.,.,TRBV5-1
CASSSDGWSEKLFF,TGTGCCAGCAGCTCTGACGGATGGTCAGAAAAACTGTTTTTT,TRBJ1-4,.,.,TRBV7-8
CASSVRHLDGLFF,TGTGCCAGCAGTGTCAGACATCTCGATGGGCTGTTTTTT,TRBJ1-4,.,.,TRBV2
CASSLGAGTFYNEQFF,TGTGCCAGCAGCTTAGGGGCGGGTACTTTCTACAATGAGCAGTTCTTC,TRBJ2-1,.,.,TRBV11-2